This TCR beta chain was found in a study of blood T cell repertoires in COVID-19 (dated by TCRdb to 2018 to 2020). For the study in its entirety: Collaborator samples came from the United States, Italy and Spain and covered acute and convalescent phases of COVID-19. The prospective study material was composed of cDNA or gDNA derived from T cells, B-cell-depleted T cells, or PBMCs. Subjects who had been exposed to COVID-19, were actively infected with it, or had recovered from it provided the deeply sampled blood TCRbeta repertoires that made up the dataset. The repertoires were released in a freely available public database meant as a resource for research on the immune response to SARS-CoV-2. The samples were drawn from two sources: the first 160 participants of the ongoing ImmuneRACE study, and approximately 1,300 subjects contributed by 6 global collaborators. The sample metadata nearly always contained a de-identified subject ID, COVID-19 status, age in years and sex. Where HLA class I and class II types were available, the types were taken from metadata supplied by the sample provider, not from assay-based typing.

The CDR3 runs 13 amino acids, cysteine and phenylalanine included. The entry retains the CDR3 DNA only, 39 bases that are in frame from base 1. CDR1 and CDR2, per the germline V gene, are SGHDT and YYEEEE. The junction carries 10 bases between V and J, which are trimmed by 0 bases and 7 bases respectively. Broad study findings and their caveats: The quantity of clinical and demographic metadata differed by source and by participant and was supplied without curation.

Another Seattle source contributed samples from volunteer blood donors who had recovered from COVID-19. Whole blood was collected in K2EDTA tubes by collaborating institutions according to the institutions' own protocols. Collaborator samples were shipped for TCRbeta analysis as frozen whole blood, isolated PBMCs, or DNA extracted from either sample type. Points on this clone: This clone's antigen is unknown. One base away there is no much larger clone; base qualities are not given.

TCRbeta CDR3 regions were amplified from genomic DNA using the immunoSEQ Assay, a bias-controlled multiplex PCR. Processing in the source paper ran as follows. The number of nucleated cells in each sample was estimated from the amplification of reference gene primers within the assay. Sequence reads were collapsed and filtered to measure the absolute abundance of every unique TCRbeta CDR3 rearrangement. Productive Simpson clonality was computed per sample as the square root of Simpson's diversity index over productive rearrangements. Imported from immuneACCESS, the table was reduced by TCRdb to in-frame sequences with V and J called. These copies leave out some clones; in studies compared against another copy, an unresolved V gene accounts for under half, and the cause of the remainder is not known. That table furnishes V, J and clone size, whereas the DNA furnished D and trimming. In this sample the table shows 200,000 or so clones, around 84% of which occur a single time. The ten largest make up roughly 5.3% of the sample.

This receptor was taken from a woman in her sixties or seventies who had recovered from COVID-19. The sequencing sample was made of peripheral blood. The chain links TRBV5-6 with TRBJ1-2; no D gene can be assigned with confidence. The base sequence is TGTGCCAGCAGCTTGGAATCGGGGTCTGGCTACACCTTC. Translated, it gives CASSLESGSGYTF.